This TCR beta chain appears in the sequencing data of a study of shared clonotypes between healthy human individuals. Only in-frame clones appear in the TCRdb table, and some are missing; sequencing was by immunoSEQ multiplex PCR. This table has about 2.3 million clones, 90% to 95% appearing once. Germline V gene sequence: CDR1 SGDLS, CDR2 YYNGEE. The CDR3 is 15 residues long. Unmatched junction bases numbered 2, after V lost 3 bases and J lost 4 bases. The sequence came from a man younger than 35 in good health. Some clones in this sample may be carry-over from other donors' samples. The V call is TRBV9, the J call TRBJ2-5; 14 bases line up with TRBD2. Sequences were obtained from naive CD4+ T cells from PBMCs. Subset here: CD45RA+ positively selected. CDR3 amino acids: CASSEGLAGGETQYF. CDR3 in DNA: TGTGCCAGCAGCGAAGGACTAGCGGGAGGAGAGACCCAGTACTTC.